The TCR beta chain under discussion was sequenced for a study of blood T cell repertoires in COVID-19 (dated by TCRdb to 2018 to 2020). Notes on the research overall: Samples covering the acute and convalescent phases of COVID-19 were provided by collaborators in the United States, Italy and Spain. The material from the prospective study consisted of cDNA or gDNA derived from T cells, B-cell-depleted T cells, or PBMCs. Samples were obtained from the ongoing ImmuneRACE study (first 160 participants) and from about 1,300 subjects provided by 6 global collaborators. The repertoires were released in a freely available public database meant as a resource for research on the immune response to SARS-CoV-2. Subjects who had been exposed to COVID-19, were actively infected with it, or had recovered from it provided the deeply sampled blood TCRbeta repertoires that made up the dataset. The sample metadata nearly always contained a de-identified subject ID, COVID-19 status, age in years and sex. HLA class I and class II types, where available, came from metadata supplied by the sample provider rather than from assay-based typing. Summary of the overall study and its limitations: Clinical and demographic metadata were provided uncurated, with the amount varying by source and participant.

TCRbeta CDR3 regions were amplified from genomic DNA using the immunoSEQ Assay, a bias-controlled multiplex PCR. The original methods were these. Nucleated cell counts per sample were estimated from amplification of reference gene primers within the assay. To quantify the absolute abundance of each unique TCRbeta CDR3 rearrangement, sequence reads were collapsed and filtered. For each sample, productive Simpson clonality was calculated by taking the square root of Simpson's diversity index across productive rearrangements. Held by TCRdb, this immuneACCESS table contains in-frame sequences only and omits some clones. Under half of the omission traces to an unresolved V gene where checked; the cause of the rest is unknown. V and J calls and clone size are given by that table; D and trimming were obtained from the DNA. For this sample the table gives hundreds of thousands of clones, of which around 85% were detected only once. The ten top clones hold 3% to 4% of the sample.

The germline V gene yields SGHAT for CDR1 and FQNNGV for CDR2. For this chain, trimming is 3 bases at the V end and 6 bases at the J end, and the number of junction bases without a gene match is 5. The CDR3 sequence holds 14 residues, the cysteine and phenylalanine included. This entry keeps only the CDR3 DNA: 42 bases, framed from base 1. The collaborating institutions used their own protocols to collect whole blood in K2EDTA tubes. For TCRbeta analysis, collaborators shipped samples in one of three forms: frozen whole blood, isolated PBMCs, or DNA extracted from either of those sample types. A word on this clone: Its antigen has not been determined. One base away there is no much larger clone; base qualities are not given.

The sample comprised peripheral blood. The sequence was obtained from a woman between 18 and 29 years old with acute or convalescent COVID-19. The chain couples TRBV11-2 to TRBJ1-2; 9 bases in between match TRBD1. In nucleotides, the sequence is TGTGCCAGCAGCTTTCGGACAGGGGAAGATGGCTACACCTTC. It encodes CASSFRTGEDGYTF.